These 32 T cell receptor beta chains came from one sample sequenced in a study of CD4 T cells in relation to SARS-CoV-2 and coronaviruses. What these receptors recognize is not known. TCRdb keeps only in-frame clones here, not all; method: immunoSEQ multiplex PCR. Among nearly 30,000 clones listed, approximately 80% were seen once. Before the COVID-19 pandemic, during about 2011-2019, CD4+ T cells were taken from unexposed donors. Isolation of CD4+ T cells took place after approximately eleven days in culture. The source material was CD4+ T cells from PBMCs, cultured in vitro. The receptors derive from a human donor in good health.

V and J are TRBV19 and TRBJ1-5; D is unresolved. This CDR3 region has 12 residues. Germline V gene sequence: CDR1 LNHDA, CDR2 SQIVND (reference sequence). With 6 bases removed from V and 1 base from J, the gap between germline ends came to 4 bases. CDR3 coding DNA: TGTGCCAGTAGCCTGAGCAATCAGCCCCAGCATTTT. Its translation is CASSLSNQPQHF.

The chain couples TRBV7-9 to TRBJ2-4, with TRBD2 matching 12 bases. Per germline, CDR1 SEHNR and CDR2 FQNEAQ (reference sequence). The CDR3 sequence is 19 residues long. Trimming cost V 0 bases and J 0 bases; bases outside gene matches: 6. The CDR3 sequence is CASSLAPTSGGIAKNIQYF. The CDR3 DNA reads as TGTGCCAGCAGCTTAGCCCCTACTAGCGGGGGGATAGCCAAAAACATTCAGTACTTC.

The gene calls are TRBV2 and TRBJ2-7; D is uncertain. Germline values: CDR1 SNHLY, CDR2 FYNNEI. CDR3 size: 12 residues. V gave up 6 bases and J gave up 4 bases, with 10 bases separating them. The CDR3 protein is CASRLIDYEQYF. CDR3 DNA: TGTGCCAGCAGATTGATCGATTACGAGCAGTACTTC.

The chain recombines TRBV2 with TRBJ2-5; tentative D call: TRBD2 (7 bases). CDR1 is SNHLY, CDR2 FYNNEI, per germline. V was clipped by 4 bases and J by 4 bases, with 16 bases between them. The CDR3 consists of 15 residues. This CDR3 is CASSAGVGGAETQYF. In DNA form, the CDR3 reads TGTGCCAGCAGTGCGGGGGTAGGGGGGGCAGAGACCCAGTACTTC.

Written as DNA, the CDR3 is TGTGCCAGCAGCTCCTCGAATAGCGGGGGCTCGGTGTACTTC. Translation gives CASSSSNSGGSVYF. The chain links TRBV7-2 to TRBJ2-5, with TRBD2 matching over 9 bases. Germline V gene lookup returns CDR1 SGHTA and CDR2 FQGNSA. With V trimmed by 4 bases and J by 13 bases, 13 bases remained unmatched. The CDR3 is made up of 14 amino acids. Together with reference TRBV7-2 and TRBJ2-5, the CDR3 gives the full variable domain: GAGVSQSPSNKVTEKGKDVELRCDPISGHTALYWYRQSLGQGLEFLIYFQGNSAPDKSGLPSDRFSAERTGGSVSTLTIQRTQQEDSAVYLCASSSSNSGGSVYFGPGTRLLVL.

This clone occurred a few times. This chain links TRBV10-3 with TRBJ1-3; tentative D call: TRBD1 (5 bases). Trimming removed 11 bases at V and 0 bases at J, with 14 bases between. The CDR3 is 14 residues long. Germline V gene sequence: CDR1 ENHRY, CDR2 SYGVKD. The CDR3 sequence is CAARQTSSGNTIYF. As DNA, the CDR3 is TGTGCCGCGCGACAGACCAGCTCTGGAAACACCATATATTTT.

The chain employs TRBV7-9 and TRBJ1-1; D remains ambiguous. The CDR3 runs to 15 residues. The V end lost 1 base, the J end lost 3 bases, and 12 bases lay between the germline ends. The germline V gene has CDR1 SEHNR and CDR2 FQNEAQ (reference sequence). The CDR3, as DNA: TGTGCCAGCAGCTTAGATCTGGGGTGGGACACTGAAGCTTTCTTT. Protein product: CASSLDLGWDTEAFF.

The chain links TRBV12-5 to TRBJ2-3, with D possibly matching TRBD1 (6 bases). This CDR3 spans 12 amino acids. Germline V CDR1 and CDR2: LGHNT, FRNRAP. V was clipped by 9 bases and J by 2 bases, with 9 bases between them. Here the CDR3 DNA reads TGTGCTAGCGAGGGGGTCACAGATACGCAGTATTTT. As protein: CASEGVTDTQYF.

In this sample, this clone turned up once. The chain joins TRBV7-2 to TRBJ1-1; 7 nucleotides match TRBD1. CDR1 SGHTA and CDR2 FQGNSA come from the germline V gene. The trim removed 7 bases at V and 2 bases at J, leaving 7 bases unmatched. The CDR3 consists of 14 residues. The chain's CDR3 is CASTLTGLNTEAFF. CDR3 bases: TGTGCCAGCACCTTGACAGGGCTAAACACTGAAGCTTTCTTT. The full variable domain, in which reference TRBV7-2 and TRBJ1-1 provide the parts outside the CDR3, is GAGVSQSPSNKVTEKGKDVELRCDPISGHTALYWYRQSLGQGLEFLIYFQGNSAPDKSGLPSDRFSAERTGGSVSTLTIQRTQQEDSAVYLCASTLTGLNTEAFFGQGTRLTVV.

This sequence joins TRBV14 and TRBJ1-1, with 9 bases fitting TRBD1. The trim removed 5 bases at V and 1 base at J, leaving 14 bases unmatched. The CDR3 has 18 residues. CDR1 is SGHDN and CDR2 is FVKESK in the germline V gene. CDR3 nucleotide sequence: TGTGCCAGCAGCGCCCCCGGGACAGGGCTCCTCTCGAACACTGAAGCTTTCTTT. This encodes CASSAPGTGLLSNTEAFF. The full variable domain, rest sourced from reference TRBV14 and TRBJ1-1, is EAGVTQFPSHSVIEKGQTVTLRCDPISGHDNLYWYRRVMGKEIKFLLHFVKESKQDESGMPNNRFLAERTGGTYSTLKVQPAELEDSGVYFCASSAPGTGLLSNTEAFFGQGTRLTVV.

This clone occurred once. The chain recombines TRBV29-1 with TRBJ2-5; 12 bases are shared with TRBD2. Germline V CDR1 and CDR2: SQVTM, ANQGSEA. This CDR3 is built from 15 residues. Trimming at V came to 6 bases and at J to 5 bases, leaving 10 bases not matched to a gene. CDR3 loop: CSVPTSGGRGETQYF. Written as DNA, the CDR3 is TGCAGCGTCCCAACTAGCGGGGGGCGCGGGGAGACCCAGTACTTC. The full variable domain, completed using reference TRBV29-1 and TRBJ2-5, is SAVISQKPSRDICQRGTSLTIQCQVDSQVTMMFWYRQQPGQSLTLIATANQGSEATYESGFVIDKFPISRPNLTFSTLTVSNMSPEDSSIYLCSVPTSGGRGETQYFGPGTRLLVL.

This clone showed up just once. The genes are TRBV30 and TRBJ2-6; perhaps TRBD1 as D (5 bases). V shed 5 bases and J shed 0 bases, with 14 bases lying between them. The length of the CDR3 is 16 residues. Germline CDR1 reads GTSNPN; CDR2 reads SVGIG (reference sequence). CDR3 in DNA: TGTGCCTGGGGCCACCCCAGGGTCTCTGGGGCCAACGTCCTGACTTTC. It is translated as CAWGHPRVSGANVLTF.

The chain uses TRBV18 and TRBJ2-7; tentatively, D is TRBD1 (6 bases). Germline lookup yields CDR1 KGHSH and CDR2 LQKENI. The V end was cut by 6 bases, the J end by 6 bases, with 12 bases between. The CDR3 has 12 residues. CDR3 sequence (DNA): TGTGCCAGCTCTGAACAGGGTGGCGAGCAGTACTTC. It yields the protein CASSEQGGEQYF. Full variable domain (rest looked up from reference TRBV18 and TRBJ2-7): NAGVMQNPRHLVRRRGQEARLRCSPMKGHSHVYWYRQLPEEGLKFMVYLQKENIIDESGMPKERFSAEFPKEGPSILRIQQVVRGDSAAYFCASSEQGGEQYFGPGTRLTVT.

The CDR3 DNA sequence: TGCGCCAGCAGCCAAGTCCCCACTAACAGACCCTCCTACGAGCAGTACTTC. The encoded protein is CASSQVPTNRPSYEQYF. This chain joins TRBV4-1 and TRBJ2-7; D is uncertain. This CDR3 has 17 amino acids. Germline loops: CDR1 MGHRA, CDR2 YSYEKL. V lost 1 base to trimming and J lost 0 bases, with 16 bases between them.

This rearrangement joins TRBV4-3 to TRBJ2-2; 7 bases are a match to TRBD1. This CDR3 contains 15 residues. The V gene's germline CDR1 is LGHNA and CDR2 YSLEER. V trimming: 4 bases; J trimming: 4 bases; junction bases outside the gene matches: 6. CDR3 coding DNA: TGCGCCAGCAGCCTGAGACAGGGCGGCACCGGGGAGCTGTTTTTT. Protein product: CASSLRQGGTGELFF.

In nucleotides, the CDR3 is TGTGCTAGTGGTTGGACAGGGGGGGGGACTGAAGCTTTCTTT. Its protein product is CASGWTGGGTEAFF. The chain has TRBV12-5 and TRBJ1-1; 10 bases agree with TRBD1. Germline V lookup: CDR1 LGHNT, CDR2 FRNRAP. This CDR3 is built from 14 residues. V was clipped by 4 bases and J by 5 bases; unmatched bases: 4.

V is TRBV25-1 and J is TRBJ2-1; D is unresolved. Germline-derived CDR1 and CDR2 are MGHDK and SYGVNS. The CDR3 contains 13 residues. V was pared by 6 bases and J by 4 bases, with 10 bases between. CDR3 nucleotides: TGTGCCAGCAGGGATGGATCTTACAATGAGCAGTTCTTC. Its translation: CASRDGSYNEQFF.

The V and J genes are TRBV7-2 and TRBJ2-3; D may match TRBD1 or TRBD2 (6 bases each). Germline values: CDR1 SGHTA, CDR2 FQGNSA. The CDR3 runs to 14 residues. Trimming removed 6 bases from V and 5 bases from J, with 15 bases in between. CDR3: CASRGGGRGDTQYF. CDR3 sequence (DNA): TGTGCCAGCAGAGGAGGGGGGAGAGGAGATACGCAGTATTTT.

The chain uses TRBV3-1 (or the pseudogene TRBV3-2) and TRBJ2-1; TRBD2 aligns across 13 bases. The CDR3 consists of 17 residues. The junction had 3 bases not matched to a gene; V was cut back by 4 bases and J by 0 bases. Germline-derived CDR1 and CDR2 are LGHDT and YNNKEL (reference sequence). CDR3 DNA: TGTGCCAGCAGCCGGACTAGCGGGGGAAGCTCCTACAATGAGCAGTTCTTC. Encoded protein: CASSRTSGGSSYNEQFF.

The gene calls are TRBV11-2 and TRBJ2-5; 7 bases fit TRBD1. Trimming cost V 6 bases and J 2 bases; bases outside gene matches: 3. This CDR3 spans 13 amino acids. The germline V gene encodes CDR1 SGHAT and CDR2 FQNNGV. CDR3 nucleotides: TGTGCCAGCAGTTCGGACAGGCAAGAGACCCAGTACTTC. It translates to CASSSDRQETQYF.

The chain has TRBV11-2 and TRBJ1-1; D is perhaps TRBD1 (5 bases). The CDR3 runs 14 residues. V lost 1 base and J 11 bases, leaving 17 bases between the germline ends. CDR1 is SGHAT and CDR2 is FQNNGV in the germline V gene. CDR3: CASSLADPTRGAFF. The CDR3 nucleotides read TGTGCCAGCAGCTTAGCGGACCCGACAAGGGGTGCTTTCTTT.

This clone is a singleton in its sample. The chain uses TRBV4-1 and TRBJ2-5; D is uncertain. The CDR3 has 13 amino acids. V dropped 1 base and J dropped 4 bases, with 7 bases sitting between them. The germline V gene encodes CDR1 MGHRA and CDR2 YSYEKL. The CDR3 nucleotides are TGCGCCAGCAGCCAAGTGGCTGCAGAGACCCAGTACTTC. The encoded protein is CASSQVAAETQYF.

DNA for the CDR3: TGTGCCAGCAGTCCGAGGGACGCGGGGACTTACTATGGCTACACCTTC. It translates to CASSPRDAGTYYGYTF. The V gene is TRBV5-4, the J gene TRBJ1-2; D might be TRBD1 (5 bases). Germline-derived CDR1 and CDR2 are SGHNT and YYREEE (reference sequence). V lost 5 bases and J lost 3, with 20 bases in between. The CDR3 runs 16 residues. The full variable domain, rest sourced from reference TRBV5-4 and TRBJ1-2, is ETGVTQSPTHLIKTRGQQVTLRCSSQSGHNTVSWYQQALGQGPQFIFQYYREEENGRGNFPPRFSGLQFPNYSSELNVNALELDDSALYLCASSPRDAGTYYGYTFGSGTRLTVV.

V usage is TRBV30 and J usage is TRBJ2-6; D gene unclear. CDR1 is GTSNPN, CDR2 SVGIG, per germline (reference sequence). Trimming took 3 bases from V and 0 from J, leaving 6 bases between them. The CDR3 contains 14 residues. CDR3 DNA sequence: TGTGCCTGGAGAACAGCCTCTGGGGCCAACGTCCTGACTTTC. Translating it yields CAWRTASGANVLTF.

The rearrangement links TRBV10-3 to TRBJ2-7, with 7 nucleotides matching TRBD1. After removal of 6 bases from V and 0 bases from J, the junction contained 5 bases not matched to a gene. Germline CDR1 and CDR2: ENHRY and SYGVKD. The CDR3 length is 14 residues. The CDR3 DNA reads TGTGCCATCAGGAGACAGGGCAACTCCTACGAGCAGTACTTC. Translated, it gives CAIRRQGNSYEQYF.

The J gene is TRBJ2-2, the V gene TRBV3-1 (or the pseudogene TRBV3-2); D may be TRBD1 or TRBD2 (6 bases each). The V end was cut by 3 bases, the J end by 5 bases, with 19 bases between. Per the germline V gene, CDR1 is LGHDT and CDR2 is YNNKEL (reference sequence). CDR3 length: 17 residues. The CDR3 coding sequence is TGTGCCAGCAGCCACCGCCCGGGGGCAGGGTGGACCGGGGAGCTGTTTTTT. Its translation is CASSHRPGAGWTGELFF.

This clone was found once. This chain's CDR3 is CASSLGIGMGTAITEAFF. For the CDR3, the DNA is TGTGCCAGCAGCTTAGGGATAGGCATGGGGACGGCTATAACTGAAGCTTTCTTT. The genes are TRBV13 and TRBJ1-1, with D maybe TRBD1 (5 bases). Germline CDR1 PRHDT, CDR2 FYEKMQ (reference sequence). There are 18 residues in the CDR3. V dropped 0 bases and J dropped 5 bases, with 22 bases sitting between them.

This chain links TRBV19 with TRBJ2-3; 7 bases match TRBD2. This CDR3 region has 15 residues. The J segment lost 5 bases and the V segment lost 3 bases, leaving 8 bases of the junction unmatched. The germline CDR1 and CDR2 sequences are LNHDA and SQIVND (reference sequence). The CDR3 protein is CASSMEGRGVDTQYF. CDR3 nucleotide sequence: TGTGCCAGTAGTATGGAGGGGAGGGGCGTAGATACGCAGTATTTT.

This chain joins TRBV3-1 (or the pseudogene TRBV3-2) and TRBJ2-3; unclear D gene. The CDR3 contains 15 residues. Trimming cost V 3 bases and J 2 bases, with 12 bases left between them. CDR1 LGHDT and CDR2 YNNKEL come from the germline V gene (reference sequence). In DNA form, the CDR3 reads TGTGCCAGCAGCCAGGAGATGGTCGTCACAGATACGCAGTATTTT. This gives the protein CASSQEMVVTDTQYF.

The V and J genes are TRBV6-5 and TRBJ2-7; TRBD2 matches 8 bases. J lost 1 base, V lost 5 bases, and 4 bases had no gene match. This CDR3 is built from 14 residues. Germline CDR1 reads MNHEY; CDR2 reads SVGAGI. The chain's CDR3 is CASSMGLDSYEQYF. The CDR3 DNA follows: TGTGCCAGCAGTATGGGACTAGATTCCTACGAGCAGTACTTC.

The J gene is TRBJ2-5, the V gene TRBV11-2, with D maybe TRBD1 (6 bases). V lost 9 bases to trimming and J lost 7 bases, with 15 bases between them. Per the germline V gene, CDR1 is SGHAT and CDR2 is FQNNGV. The CDR3 spans 12 residues. The CDR3 protein is CASRQATGTQYF. CDR3 DNA: TGTGCCAGTAGACAGGCTACAGGGACCCAGTACTTC.

The chain has TRBV4-3 and TRBJ2-3, with D hard to call. CDR1 and CDR2 (germline): LGHNA, YSLEER. This CDR3 has 13 amino acids. V shed 5 bases and J shed 2 bases, with 8 bases lying between them. This CDR3 reads CASSVFTTDTQYF. The DNA for the CDR3 is TGCGCCAGCAGCGTGTTTACCACAGATACGCAGTATTTT.